The 21 T cell receptor beta chains listed next were all sequenced from one sample in a study of beta chain features in type 1 diabetes. The study reverse transcribed the entire isolated RNA, so it sequenced expressed TCRB transcripts. TCRdb's copy holds only in-frame clones and misses some; the assay was immunoSEQ multiplex PCR. The repertoire consists of hundreds of thousands of clones, with 15% to 19% occurring once and the leading ten covering approximately 0.087%. Input material: naive CD4+ T cells from blood. The receptors derive from a man between 18 and 29 years old in good health.

This clone was detected a few times. The rearrangement joins TRBV5-6 to TRBJ1-2; possible D gene TRBD1, 6 bases. The V and J ends lost 2 bases and 5 bases respectively, with 13 bases between them. The CDR3 covers 14 residues. CDR1 is SGHDT and CDR2 is YYEEEE in the germline V gene. The CDR3 coding sequence is TGTGCCAGCAGCTTATCCGACAGGAAGTATGGCTACACCTTC. It encodes CASSLSDRKYGYTF. Together with reference TRBV5-6 and TRBJ1-2, the CDR3 gives the full variable domain: DAGVTQSPTHLIKTRGQQVTLRCSPKSGHDTVSWYQQALGQGPQFIFQYYEEEERQRGNFPDRFSGHQFPNYSSELNVNALLLGDSALYLCASSLSDRKYGYTFGSGTRLTVV.

The chain links TRBV7-2 to TRBJ2-7; perhaps D is TRBD1 or TRBD2 (5 bases each). The CDR3 contains 17 residues. Germline CDR1 is SGHTA and CDR2 is FQGNSA. V was cut by 2 bases and J by 0 bases, with 17 bases left in between. The CDR3 is CASSLTPRDRSSYEQYF. For the CDR3, the DNA is TGTGCCAGCAGCTTAACCCCCCGGGACCGAAGCTCCTACGAGCAGTACTTC.

In this sample, this clone turned up a few times. The V gene is TRBV18, the J gene TRBJ2-7; D possibly uses TRBD1 or TRBD2 (5 bases each). CDR1 KGHSH and CDR2 LQKENI come from the germline V gene. The CDR3 loop spans 13 amino acids. V lost 5 bases to trimming and J lost 4 bases, with 12 bases between them. CDR3 nucleotides: TGTGCCAGCTCATTACCGGGACGGTACGAGCAGTACTTC. This encodes CASSLPGRYEQYF.

There are a few counts of this clone. The V call is TRBV4-1, the J call TRBJ2-3; a possible D gene is TRBD1 (6 bases). The CDR3 consists of 16 residues. V lost 6 bases, J lost 0 bases, and 16 bases lay in between. Per the germline V gene, CDR1 is MGHRA and CDR2 is YSYEKL. The CDR3 DNA reads as TGCGCCAGCAGACCACCTCAGGGGTCTAGCACAGATACGCAGTATTTT. Its protein product is CASRPPQGSSTDTQYF.

This clone has only a few counts. The V call is TRBV9, the J call TRBJ2-1; 13 bases are shared with TRBD2. The CDR3 length is 18 residues. Germline V gene lookup returns CDR1 SGDLS and CDR2 YYNGEE. V was pared by 4 bases and J by 8 bases, with 15 bases of the junction left unmatched. The chain's CDR3 is CASSLAIPGTSGKYEQFF. CDR3 coding DNA: TGTGCCAGCAGCTTAGCGATTCCCGGGACTAGCGGGAAGTATGAGCAGTTCTTC.

J is TRBJ2-5 and V is TRBV10-3, with 8 bases matching TRBD1. V gave up 10 bases and J gave up 4 bases; unmatched junction bases: 8. Germline loops: CDR1 ENHRY, CDR2 SYGVKD. This CDR3 region has 13 residues. The CDR3 sequence: CASRRQGTETQYF. In DNA form, the CDR3 reads TGTGCCAGCCGGAGACAGGGGACAGAGACCCAGTACTTC.

The chain combines TRBV7-9 with TRBJ2-2; tentatively, D is TRBD2 (6 bases). Germline CDR1 is SEHNR and CDR2 is FQNEAQ (reference sequence). V lost 0 bases and J 1 base, leaving 9 bases between the germline ends. The CDR3 has 16 amino acids. Written as DNA, the CDR3 is TGTGCCAGCAGCTTAGCGCGGGGCCAGAACACCGGGGAGCTGTTTTTT. Translation gives CASSLARGQNTGELFF.

This clone was picked up one time. J is TRBJ1-1 and V is TRBV5-1; D gene uncertain. The germline gives CDR1 SGHRS, CDR2 YFSETQ. V was cut by 0 bases and J by 2 bases, with 8 bases left in between. CDR3 length: 14 amino acids. CDR3 in DNA: TGCGCCAGCAGCTTGGACGTAGGAAACACTGAAGCTTTCTTT. Amino acid sequence: CASSLDVGNTEAFF.

The rearrangement links TRBV29-1 to TRBJ2-7, with a weak D call TRBD1 (5 bases). Trimming removed 5 bases from V and 1 base from J, with 15 bases in between. Germline CDR1 is SQVTM and CDR2 is ANQGSEA. The CDR3 extends over 14 amino acids. The CDR3 DNA reads TGCAGCGTTCTTCAGGGTATGAATTCCTACGAGCAGTACTTC. Protein: CSVLQGMNSYEQYF.

There are a few counts of this clone. CDR3 sequence (DNA): TGTGCCATCCGAATATCGGACTTATCCACTGAAGCTTTCTTT. This sequence encodes CAIRISDLSTEAFF. V and J are TRBV10-3 and TRBJ1-1; unclear D gene. V lost 8 bases and J lost 4, with 17 bases in between. From germline, CDR1 is ENHRY and CDR2 SYGVKD. CDR3 length equals 14 residues.

V usage is TRBV7-3 and J usage is TRBJ2-3; D is unclear. V dropped 5 bases and J dropped 4 bases, with 7 bases sitting between them. The germline gives CDR1 SGHTA, CDR2 FQGTGA. The CDR3 spans 12 residues. CDR3: CASSAGSDTQYF. CDR3 sequence (DNA): TGTGCCAGCAGCGCTGGTTCAGATACGCAGTATTTT.

In this sample, this clone turned up a few times. The V and J genes are TRBV2 and TRBJ2-7; a possible D gene is TRBD2 (6 bases). This CDR3 has 12 amino acids. V was pared by 7 bases and J by 4 bases, with 11 bases between. The V gene's germline CDR1 is SNHLY and CDR2 FYNNEI. The CDR3 is CASTGEPYEQYF. The CDR3 nucleotides are TGTGCCAGCACGGGGGAGCCATACGAGCAGTACTTC.

V is TRBV2 and J is TRBJ1-1, with 8 bases identical to TRBD1. This CDR3 is built from 16 residues. V shed 5 bases, J shed 1 base, and the junction held 9 bases outside the gene matches. Germline CDR1 is SNHLY and CDR2 is FYNNEI. In DNA, the CDR3 is TGTGCCAGCAGTCCCGGGACAGGTGTCCGGAACACTGAAGCTTTCTTT. Protein: CASSPGTGVRNTEAFF.

The chain has TRBV10-3 and TRBJ2-3; perhaps TRBD1 as D (6 bases). This CDR3 is built from 12 residues. Germline CDR1 reads ENHRY; CDR2 reads SYGVKD. The V gene lost 10 bases and the J gene lost 2 bases, with 10 bases spanning the gap. CDR3 coding DNA: TGTGCCACAGGACAGACCACAGATACGCAGTATTTT. Its protein is CATGQTTDTQYF.

This clone has more than one count but fewer than ten. The chain has TRBV7-2 and TRBJ2-1, with 7 bases lining up with TRBD1. CDR1 and CDR2 from the germline V gene are SGHTA and FQGNSA. The CDR3 is made up of 15 amino acids. J lost 2 bases, V lost 5 bases, and 6 bases had no gene match. The DNA of the CDR3 is TGTGCCAGCAGCCGCCAGACAGGGCCCTACAATGAGCAGTTCTTC. Its translation: CASSRQTGPYNEQFF.

This clone occurred a few times. At the DNA level, this CDR3 is encoded by other sequences in the same sample as well. V gene TRBV29-1 combines with J gene TRBJ2-5, with no clear D. The CDR3 extends over 13 amino acids. The ends were cut back, 1 base at V and 5 bases at J, with 11 bases in the middle. Germline assignment: CDR1 SQVTM and CDR2 ANQGSEA. CDR3 bases: TGCAGCGTTGAAGTGGCAGGCCGGGAGACCCAGTACTTC. It translates to CSVEVAGRETQYF. Complete variable domain (other parts from reference TRBV29-1 and TRBJ2-5): SAVISQKPSRDICQRGTSLTIQCQVDSQVTMMFWYRQQPGQSLTLIATANQGSEATYESGFVIDKFPISRPNLTFSTLTVSNMSPEDSSIYLCSVEVAGRETQYFGPGTRLLVL.

This rearrangement joins TRBV4-3 to TRBJ1-6; D possibly corresponds to TRBD1 (6 bases). This CDR3 contains 15 residues. Trimming stripped 5 bases from V and 2 bases from J, with 10 bases between. Germline loops: CDR1 LGHNA, CDR2 YSLEER. The CDR3 spells CASSKGTTYNSPLHF. The CDR3 DNA sequence: TGCGCCAGCAGCAAAGGGACAACCTATAATTCACCCCTCCACTTT.

This clone appeared a few times. The chain links TRBV7-9 to TRBJ2-3; TRBD1 agrees at 7 bases. The CDR3 is 16 residues long. Germline CDR1 reads SEHNR; CDR2 reads FQNEAQ (reference sequence). The V segment lost 6 bases and the J segment 0 bases; nucleotides outside the gene matches: 9. The CDR3 DNA sequence: TGTGCCAGCAGTAGGGACAGACCCTCTAGCACAGATACGCAGTATTTT. Protein sequence: CASSRDRPSSTDTQYF.

The J gene is TRBJ2-7, the V gene TRBV7-6, with a possible D match to TRBD2 (6 bases). The CDR3 is 15 amino acids. The V end was cut by 0 bases, the J end by 2 bases, with 11 bases between. Germline V gene sequence: CDR1 SGHVS, CDR2 FNYEAQ. Here the CDR3 DNA reads TGTGCCAGCAGCTTAGCGGAGGGGTCGGCCTACGAGCAGTACTTC. Translating it yields CASSLAEGSAYEQYF.

Only a few counts were recorded for this clone. The rearrangement links TRBV7-9 to TRBJ2-7, with D unresolved. This CDR3 contains 15 residues. V gave up 1 base and J gave up 3 bases, with 13 bases separating them. CDR1 is SEHNR, CDR2 FQNEAQ, per germline (reference sequence). The CDR3 region is CASSLEAVLFYEQYF. The CDR3 nucleotides are TGTGCCAGCAGCTTAGAGGCGGTACTTTTCTACGAGCAGTACTTC.

In this sample, this clone turned up a few times. V and J are TRBV4-3 and TRBJ1-1, with TRBD1 matching over 7 bases. From germline, CDR1 is LGHNA and CDR2 YSLEER. This CDR3 has 17 amino acids. Trimming removed 2 bases from V and 1 base from J; junction bases left unmatched: 10. CDR3 sequence (DNA): TGCGCCAGCAGCCAATCTTCCTTTTGGACAGGGAACACTGAAGCTTTCTTT. This translates into CASSQSSFWTGNTEAFF.